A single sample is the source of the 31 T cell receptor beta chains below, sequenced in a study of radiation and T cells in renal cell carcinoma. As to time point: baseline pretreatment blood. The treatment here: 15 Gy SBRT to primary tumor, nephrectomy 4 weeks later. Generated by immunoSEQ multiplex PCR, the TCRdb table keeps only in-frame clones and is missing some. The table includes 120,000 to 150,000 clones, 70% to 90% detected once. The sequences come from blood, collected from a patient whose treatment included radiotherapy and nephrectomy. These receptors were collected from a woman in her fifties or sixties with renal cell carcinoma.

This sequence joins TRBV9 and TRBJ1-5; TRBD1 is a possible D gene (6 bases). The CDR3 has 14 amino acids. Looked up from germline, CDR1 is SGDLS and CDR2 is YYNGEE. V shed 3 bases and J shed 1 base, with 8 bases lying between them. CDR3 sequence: CASSGGTSNQPQHF. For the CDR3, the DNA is TGTGCCAGCAGCGGCGGGACAAGCAATCAGCCCCAGCATTTT. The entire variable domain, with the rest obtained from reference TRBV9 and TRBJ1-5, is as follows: DSGVTQTPKHLITATGQRVTLRCSPRSGDLSVYWYQQSLDQGLQFLIQYYNGEERAKGNILERFSAQQFPDLHSELNLSSLELGDSALYFCASSGGTSNQPQHFGDGTRLSIL.

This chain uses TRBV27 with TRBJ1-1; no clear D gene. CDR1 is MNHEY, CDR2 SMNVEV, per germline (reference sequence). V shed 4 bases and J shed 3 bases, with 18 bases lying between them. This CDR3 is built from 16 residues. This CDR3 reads CASSSSFLRVYTEAFF. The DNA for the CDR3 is TGTGCCAGCAGTTCCTCGTTCCTGAGGGTTTACACTGAAGCTTTCTTT.

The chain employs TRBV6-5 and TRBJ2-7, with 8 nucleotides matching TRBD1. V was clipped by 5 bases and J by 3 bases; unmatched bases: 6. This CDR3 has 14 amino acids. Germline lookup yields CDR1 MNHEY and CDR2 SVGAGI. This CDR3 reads CASSPRGLGYEQYF. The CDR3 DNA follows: TGTGCCAGCAGTCCCAGGGGGCTCGGCTACGAGCAGTACTTC.

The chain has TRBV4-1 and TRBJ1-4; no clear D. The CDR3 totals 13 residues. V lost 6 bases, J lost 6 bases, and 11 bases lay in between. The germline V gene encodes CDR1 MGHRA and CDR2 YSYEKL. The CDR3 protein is CASRPVGDEKLFF. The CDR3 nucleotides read TGCGCCAGCAGGCCCGTTGGGGATGAAAAACTGTTTTTT.

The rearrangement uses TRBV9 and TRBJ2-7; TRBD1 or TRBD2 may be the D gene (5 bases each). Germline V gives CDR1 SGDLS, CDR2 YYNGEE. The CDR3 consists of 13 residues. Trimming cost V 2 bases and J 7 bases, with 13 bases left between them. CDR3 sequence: CASSVGEAREQYF. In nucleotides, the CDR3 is TGTGCCAGCAGCGTGGGGGAAGCGAGGGAGCAGTACTTC.

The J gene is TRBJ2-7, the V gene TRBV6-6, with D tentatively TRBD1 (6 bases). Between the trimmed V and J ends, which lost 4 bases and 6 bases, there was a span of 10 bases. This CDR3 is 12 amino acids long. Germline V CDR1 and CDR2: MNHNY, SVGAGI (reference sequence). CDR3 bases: TGTGCCAGCAGTTCCCAGGGGATCGAGCAGTACTTC. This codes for CASSSQGIEQYF.

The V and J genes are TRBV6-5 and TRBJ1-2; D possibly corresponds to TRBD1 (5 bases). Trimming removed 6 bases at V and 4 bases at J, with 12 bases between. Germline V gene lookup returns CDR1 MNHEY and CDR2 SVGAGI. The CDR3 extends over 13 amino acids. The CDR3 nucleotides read TGTGCCAGCAGCCGACAGCTAGCCTATGGCTACACCTTC. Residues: CASSRQLAYGYTF.

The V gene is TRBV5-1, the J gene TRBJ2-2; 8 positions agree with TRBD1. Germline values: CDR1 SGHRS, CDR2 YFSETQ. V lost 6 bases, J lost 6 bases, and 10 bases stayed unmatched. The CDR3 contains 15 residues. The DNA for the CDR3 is TGCGCCAGCACCCTGGAAACAGGGGGTCCCGGGGAGCTGTTTTTT. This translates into CASTLETGGPGELFF.

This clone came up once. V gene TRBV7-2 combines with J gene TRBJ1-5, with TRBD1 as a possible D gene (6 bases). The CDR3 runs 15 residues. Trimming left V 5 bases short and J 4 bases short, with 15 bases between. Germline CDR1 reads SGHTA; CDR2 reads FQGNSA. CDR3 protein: CASSLSPGDNQPQHF. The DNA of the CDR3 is TGTGCCAGCAGCCTCAGTCCAGGGGATAATCAGCCCCAGCATTTT.

The CDR3 reads CASSEWVGDECNQPQHF. CDR3 DNA: TGCGCCAGCAGTGAGTGGGTAGGGGACGAGTGCAATCAGCCCCAGCATTTT. The chain recombines TRBV10-1 with TRBJ1-5, with a weak D call TRBD1 (5 bases). This CDR3 comprises 17 residues. Germline V gene sequence: CDR1 WNHNN, CDR2 SYGVQD (reference sequence). The V end was cut by 1 base, the J end by 2 bases, with 15 bases between.

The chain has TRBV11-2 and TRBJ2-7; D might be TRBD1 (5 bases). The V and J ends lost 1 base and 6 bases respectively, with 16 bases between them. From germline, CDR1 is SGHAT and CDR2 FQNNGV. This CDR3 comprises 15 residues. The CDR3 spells CASSLVPGERGEQYF. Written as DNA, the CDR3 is TGTGCCAGCAGCTTAGTACCAGGAGAAAGGGGCGAGCAGTACTTC.

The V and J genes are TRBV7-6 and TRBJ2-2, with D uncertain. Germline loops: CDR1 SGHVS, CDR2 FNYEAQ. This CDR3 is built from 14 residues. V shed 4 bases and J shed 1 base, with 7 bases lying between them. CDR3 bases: TGTGCCAGCAGCTCAAGACTGAACACCGGGGAGCTGTTTTTT. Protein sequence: CASSSRLNTGELFF.

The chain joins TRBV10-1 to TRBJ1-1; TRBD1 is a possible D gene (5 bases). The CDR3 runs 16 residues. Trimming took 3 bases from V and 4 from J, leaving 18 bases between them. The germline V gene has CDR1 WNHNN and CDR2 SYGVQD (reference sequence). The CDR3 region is CASSDHEGPPSTEAFF. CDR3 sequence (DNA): TGCGCCAGCAGTGACCACGAGGGACCTCCGTCCACTGAAGCTTTCTTT.

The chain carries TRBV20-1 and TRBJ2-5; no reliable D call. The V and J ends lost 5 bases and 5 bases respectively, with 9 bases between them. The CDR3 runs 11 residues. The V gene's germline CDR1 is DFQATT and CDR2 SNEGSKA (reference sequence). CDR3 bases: TGCAGTGCTGGGCTGTGGGAGACCCAGTACTTC. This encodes CSAGLWETQYF.

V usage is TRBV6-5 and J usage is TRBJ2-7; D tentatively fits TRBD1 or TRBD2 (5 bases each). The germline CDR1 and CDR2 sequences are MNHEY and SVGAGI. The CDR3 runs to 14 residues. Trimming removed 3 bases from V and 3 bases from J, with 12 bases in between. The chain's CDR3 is CASSYGDGVYEQYF. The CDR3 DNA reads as TGTGCCAGCAGTTATGGGGACGGGGTCTACGAGCAGTACTTC.

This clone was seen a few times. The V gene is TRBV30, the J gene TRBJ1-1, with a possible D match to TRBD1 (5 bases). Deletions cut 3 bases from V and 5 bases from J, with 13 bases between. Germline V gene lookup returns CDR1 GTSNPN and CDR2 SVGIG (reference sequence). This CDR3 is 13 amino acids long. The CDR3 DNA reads TGTGCCTGGAGACATCAGGGTCGGACTGAAGCTTTCTTT. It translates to CAWRHQGRTEAFF.

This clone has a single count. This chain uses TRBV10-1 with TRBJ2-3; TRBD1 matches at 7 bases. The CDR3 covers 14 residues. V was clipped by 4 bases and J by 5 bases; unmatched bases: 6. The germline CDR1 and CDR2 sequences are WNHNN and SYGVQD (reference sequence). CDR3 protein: CASSVGQERDTQYF. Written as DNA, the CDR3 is TGCGCCAGCAGTGTAGGACAGGAACGAGATACGCAGTATTTT.

The DNA for the CDR3 is TGTGCCAGCAGCCCGAGGGCAGGGGGCTCTGGCACGAGAAAACTGTTTTTT. Translating it yields CASSPRAGGSGTRKLFF. The rearrangement uses TRBV7-2 and TRBJ1-4, with 8 bases that match TRBD1. V shed 5 bases, J shed 10 bases, and the junction held 18 bases outside the gene matches. This CDR3 spans 17 amino acids. Germline V gives CDR1 SGHTA, CDR2 FQGNSA.

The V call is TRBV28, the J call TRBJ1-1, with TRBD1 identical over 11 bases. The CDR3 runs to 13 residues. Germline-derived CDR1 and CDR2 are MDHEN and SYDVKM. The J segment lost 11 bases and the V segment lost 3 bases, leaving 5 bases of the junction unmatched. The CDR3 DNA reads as TGTGCCAGCAGTTTGGGACAGGGGGGTCTTGCTTTCTTT. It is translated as CASSLGQGGLAFF.

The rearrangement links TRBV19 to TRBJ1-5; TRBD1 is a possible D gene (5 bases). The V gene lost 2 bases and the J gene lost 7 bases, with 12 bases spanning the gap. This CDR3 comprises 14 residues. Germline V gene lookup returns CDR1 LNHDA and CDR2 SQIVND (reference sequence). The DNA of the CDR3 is TGTGCCAGTAGTATAAGTGGGCAGGGCCAGCCCCAGCATTTT. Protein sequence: CASSISGQGQPQHF. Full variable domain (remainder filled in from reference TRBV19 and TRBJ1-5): DGGITQSPKYLFRKEGQNVTLSCEQNLNHDAMYWYRQDPGQGLRLIYYSQIVNDFQKGDIAEGYSVSREKKESFPLTVTSAQKNPTAFYLCASSISGQGQPQHFGDGTRLSIL.

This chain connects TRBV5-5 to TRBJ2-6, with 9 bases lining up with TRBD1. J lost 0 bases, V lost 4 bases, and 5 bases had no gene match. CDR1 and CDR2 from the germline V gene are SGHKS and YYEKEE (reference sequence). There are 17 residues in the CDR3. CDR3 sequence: CASSPGQGFSGANVLTF. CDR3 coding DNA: TGTGCCAGCAGCCCGGGACAGGGCTTCTCTGGGGCCAACGTCCTGACTTTC.

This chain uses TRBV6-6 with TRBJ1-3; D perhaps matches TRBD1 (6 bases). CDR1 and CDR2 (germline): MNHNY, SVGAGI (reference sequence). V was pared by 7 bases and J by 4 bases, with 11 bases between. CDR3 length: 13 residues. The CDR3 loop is CASKIGGGNTIYF. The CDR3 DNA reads TGTGCCAGCAAGATAGGGGGAGGAAACACCATATATTTT.

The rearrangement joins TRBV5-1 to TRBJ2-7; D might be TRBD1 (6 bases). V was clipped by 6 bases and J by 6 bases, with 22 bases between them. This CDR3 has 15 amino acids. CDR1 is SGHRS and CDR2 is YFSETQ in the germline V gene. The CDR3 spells CASNALDTKGGEQYF. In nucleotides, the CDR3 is TGCGCCAGCAACGCTTTGGACACCAAAGGGGGCGAGCAGTACTTC.

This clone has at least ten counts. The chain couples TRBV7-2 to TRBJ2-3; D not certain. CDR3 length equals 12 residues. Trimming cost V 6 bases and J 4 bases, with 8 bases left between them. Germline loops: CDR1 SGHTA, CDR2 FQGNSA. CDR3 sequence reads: CASSRSSDTQYF. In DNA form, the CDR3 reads TGTGCCAGCAGTCGGAGTTCAGATACGCAGTATTTT.

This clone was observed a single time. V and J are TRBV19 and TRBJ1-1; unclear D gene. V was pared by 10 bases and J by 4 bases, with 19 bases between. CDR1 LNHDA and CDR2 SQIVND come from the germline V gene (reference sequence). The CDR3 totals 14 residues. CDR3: CAISPGPYPTEAFF. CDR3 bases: TGTGCCATTTCCCCGGGCCCCTACCCCACTGAAGCTTTCTTT.

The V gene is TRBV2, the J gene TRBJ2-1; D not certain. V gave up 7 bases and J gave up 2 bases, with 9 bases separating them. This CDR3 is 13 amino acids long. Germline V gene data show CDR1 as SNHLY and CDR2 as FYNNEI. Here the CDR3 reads CASKTGTYNEQFF. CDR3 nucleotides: TGTGCCAGCAAGACGGGTACCTACAATGAGCAGTTCTTC.

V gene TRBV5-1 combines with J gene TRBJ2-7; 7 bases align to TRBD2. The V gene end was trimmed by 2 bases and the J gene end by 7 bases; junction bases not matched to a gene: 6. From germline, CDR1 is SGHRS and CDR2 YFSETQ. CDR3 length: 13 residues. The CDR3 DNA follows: TGCGCCAGCAGCTTCGGCGGGAGCGGAGAGCAGTACTTC. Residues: CASSFGGSGEQYF. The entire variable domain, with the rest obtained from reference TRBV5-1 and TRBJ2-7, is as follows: KAGVTQTPRYLIKTRGQQVTLSCSPISGHRSVSWYQQTPGQGLQFLFEYFSETQRNKGNFPGRFSGRQFSNSRSEMNVSTLELGDSALYLCASSFGGSGEQYFGPGTRLTVT.

The CDR3 DNA is TGTGCCAGCAGCCATAGCGGGAGATCGGCCAAAAACATTCAGTACTTC. This sequence encodes CASSHSGRSAKNIQYF. J is TRBJ2-4 and V is TRBV5-6, with 9 bases lining up with TRBD2. The ends lost 4 bases at V and 1 base at J; junction bases unmatched: 6. This CDR3 spans 16 amino acids. Germline loops: CDR1 SGHDT, CDR2 YYEEEE. Full variable domain (rest looked up from reference TRBV5-6 and TRBJ2-4): DAGVTQSPTHLIKTRGQQVTLRCSPKSGHDTVSWYQQALGQGPQFIFQYYEEEERQRGNFPDRFSGHQFPNYSSELNVNALLLGDSALYLCASSHSGRSAKNIQYFGAGTRLSVL.

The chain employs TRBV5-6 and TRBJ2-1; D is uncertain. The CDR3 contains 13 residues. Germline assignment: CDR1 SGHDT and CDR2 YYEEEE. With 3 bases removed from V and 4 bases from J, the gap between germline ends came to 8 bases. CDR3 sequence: CASSYREYNEQFF. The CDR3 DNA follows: TGTGCCAGCAGCTATCGCGAATACAATGAGCAGTTCTTC.

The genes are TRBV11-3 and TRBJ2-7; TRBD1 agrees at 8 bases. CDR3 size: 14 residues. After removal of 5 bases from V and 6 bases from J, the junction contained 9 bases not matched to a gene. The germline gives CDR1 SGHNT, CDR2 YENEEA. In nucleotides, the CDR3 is TGTGCCAGCAGCCCCCGACAGGGGAAAGGCGAGCAGTACTTC. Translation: CASSPRQGKGEQYF.

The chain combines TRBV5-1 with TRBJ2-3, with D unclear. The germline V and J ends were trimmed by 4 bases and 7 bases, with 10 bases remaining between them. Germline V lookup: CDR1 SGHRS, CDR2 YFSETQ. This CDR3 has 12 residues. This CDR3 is CASSPETHTQYF. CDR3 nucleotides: TGCGCCAGCAGCCCAGAAACGCATACGCAGTATTTT. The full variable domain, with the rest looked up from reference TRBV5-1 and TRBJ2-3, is KAGVTQTPRYLIKTRGQQVTLSCSPISGHRSVSWYQQTPGQGLQFLFEYFSETQRNKGNFPGRFSGRQFSNSRSEMNVSTLELGDSALYLCASSPETHTQYFGPGTRLTVL.